The rows below give T cell receptor beta chains drawn from one sample of a study of beta chain features in type 1 diabetes. Assay used: immunoSEQ multiplex PCR; TCRdb lists only in-frame clones, some missing. The sample contains some 290,000 clones, roughly 24% of which appear only once. The sequencing sample was made of naive CD4+ T cells from blood. Receptors were obtained from a woman aged 25 to 45 with type 1 diabetes. Both conserved end residues are trimmed from each CDR3.

J: TRBJ2-2; V: TRBV10-3; CDR3: AISETSVIGELF
J: TRBJ2-7; V: TRBV5-4; CDR3: ASSLGQGEDEQY
J: TRBJ1-2; V: TRBV5-1; CDR3: ASSLTGTGSYGYT
J: TRBJ1-2; V: TRBV12-5; CDR3: ASGWTGVSSYT
J: TRBJ2-7; V: TRBV7-3; CDR3: ASSPGHASYEQY
J: TRBJ2-3; V: TRBV30; CDR3: AWTVGGSDTQY
J: TRBJ1-2; V: TRBV27; CDR3: ASSLKGSGYGYT
J: TRBJ2-5; V: TRBV2; CDR3: ASPKGLARRETQY
J: TRBJ2-7; V: TRBV7-2; CDR3: ASSPEGVPYEQY
J: TRBJ2-5; V: TRBV4-1; CDR3: ASSGGTLYKETQY
J: TRBJ2-5; V: TRBV7-9; CDR3: ASSLVGETQY
J: TRBJ1-4; V: TRBV18; CDR3: ASSPRHALKEKLF
J: TRBJ2-7; V: TRBV5-1; CDR3: ASSFGQGSSYEQY
J: TRBJ1-5; V: TRBV28; CDR3: ASSYGQGNQPQH
J: TRBJ2-3; V: TRBV6-1; CDR3: ASSERVGLAGSDTQY
J: TRBJ2-2; V: TRBV19; CDR3: ASSGTGFAGELF
J: TRBJ2-1; V: TRBV19; CDR3: ASSMMTSGGNEQF
J: TRBJ2-6; V: TRBV5-1; CDR3: ASSLADGVGANVLT
J: TRBJ2-7; V: TRBV5-1; CDR3: ASSLATQKTYEQY
J: TRBJ1-4; V: TRBV2; CDR3: ATRTRSNEKLF
J: TRBJ1-5; V: TRBV30; CDR3: AWSKGETQPQH
J: TRBJ2-3; V: TRBV7-3; CDR3: ASSLGGAMDTQY
J: TRBJ1-5; V: TRBV4-1; CDR3: ASSPRAVYSNQPQH
J: TRBJ2-6; V: TRBV19; CDR3: ASSEGAGANVLT
J: TRBJ2-2; V: TRBV7-2; CDR3: ASSRQGFIGELF
J: TRBJ2-5; V: TRBV30; CDR3: AWGLAETQY
J: TRBJ1-1; V: TRBV11-3; CDR3: ASSSASEAF
J: TRBJ2-5; V: TRBV5-1; CDR3: ATQGGGRVEETQY
J: TRBJ1-5; V: TRBV4-2; CDR3: ASSLDYNQPQH
J: TRBJ2-1; V: TRBV7-9; CDR3: ASSATSGHYNEQF
J: TRBJ2-5; V: TRBV4-1; CDR3: ASSQGEAGGLYQETQY
J: TRBJ2-5; V: TRBV2; CDR3: ASRQLETQY
J: TRBJ1-1; V: TRBV30; CDR3: AWSSTGGTEAF
J: TRBJ2-7; V: TRBV2; CDR3: ASSWTSGSYEQY
J: TRBJ1-1; V: TRBV19; CDR3: ASSWGQGAVTEAF
J: TRBJ1-2; V: TRBV6-1; CDR3: ASRQLNYGYT
J: TRBJ2-7; V: TRBV30; CDR3: AWRVAHEQY
J: TRBJ1-5; V: TRBV6-6; CDR3: ASSHGTISNQPQH
J: TRBJ2-3; V: TRBV9; CDR3: ASSVASSGGTDTQY
J: TRBJ2-5; V: TRBV10-3; CDR3: AISEQGQLETQY
J: TRBJ2-1; V: TRBV7-9; CDR3: ASSLEDRGYNEQF
J: TRBJ2-7; V: TRBV28; CDR3: ASSLRLARQY
J: TRBJ2-1; V: TRBV27; CDR3: ASRVSLEVNEQF
J: TRBJ2-6; V: TRBV5-4; CDR3: ASSLAWDTSGANVLT
J: TRBJ2-7; V: TRBV11-2; CDR3: ASSLGFRVYEQY
J: TRBJ1-1; V: TRBV7-8; CDR3: ASSHDRLNTEAF
J: TRBJ2-1; V: TRBV9; CDR3: ASSVASGYYNEQF
J: TRBJ2-5; V: TRBV29-1; CDR3: SVEVGSLGQGTQY